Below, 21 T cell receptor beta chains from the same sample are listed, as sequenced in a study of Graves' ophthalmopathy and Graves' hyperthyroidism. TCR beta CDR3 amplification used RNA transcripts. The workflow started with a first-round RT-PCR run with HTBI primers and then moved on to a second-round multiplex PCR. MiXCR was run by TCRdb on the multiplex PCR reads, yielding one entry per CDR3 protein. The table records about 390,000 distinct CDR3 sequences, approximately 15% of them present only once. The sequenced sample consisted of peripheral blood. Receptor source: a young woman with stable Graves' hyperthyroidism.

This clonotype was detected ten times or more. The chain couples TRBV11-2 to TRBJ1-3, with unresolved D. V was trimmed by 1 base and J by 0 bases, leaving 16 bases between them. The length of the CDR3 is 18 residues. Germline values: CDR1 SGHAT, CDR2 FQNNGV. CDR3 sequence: CASSLGSGRSISGNTIYF. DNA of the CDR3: TGTGCCAGCAGCTTAGGTTCTGGCAGATCCATCTCTGGAAACACCATATATTTT.

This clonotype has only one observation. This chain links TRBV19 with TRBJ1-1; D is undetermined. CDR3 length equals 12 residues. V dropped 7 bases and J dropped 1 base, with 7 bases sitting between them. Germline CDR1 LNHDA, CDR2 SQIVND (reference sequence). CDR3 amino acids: CASKVGNTEAFF. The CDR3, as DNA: TGTGCCAGTAAGGTGGGGAACACTGAAGCTTTCTTT.

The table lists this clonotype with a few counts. The CDR3 DNA follows: TGTGCCAGCAGCCAAAATGGGGCCACTGAAGCTTTCTTT. Its protein is CASSQNGATEAFF. The gene calls are TRBV7-9 and TRBJ1-1; D perhaps matches TRBD1 (5 bases). Per germline, CDR1 SEHNR and CDR2 FQNEAQ (reference sequence). The CDR3 covers 13 residues. Trimming took 5 bases from V and 4 from J, leaving 11 bases between them.

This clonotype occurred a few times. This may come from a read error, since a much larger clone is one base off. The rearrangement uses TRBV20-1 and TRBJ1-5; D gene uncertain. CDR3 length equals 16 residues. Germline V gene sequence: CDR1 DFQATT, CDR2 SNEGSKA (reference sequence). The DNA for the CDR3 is TGCAGCGCTAGCCGAGAGGGCCTCGAGCGCAATCAGCCCCAGCATTTT. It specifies CSASREGLERNQPQHF.

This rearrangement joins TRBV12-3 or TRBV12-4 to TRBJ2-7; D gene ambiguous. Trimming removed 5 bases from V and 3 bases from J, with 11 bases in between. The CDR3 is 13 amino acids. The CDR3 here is CASSIGRSYEQYF. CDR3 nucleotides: TGTGCCAGCAGTATTGGACGGAGCTACGAGCAGTACTTC.

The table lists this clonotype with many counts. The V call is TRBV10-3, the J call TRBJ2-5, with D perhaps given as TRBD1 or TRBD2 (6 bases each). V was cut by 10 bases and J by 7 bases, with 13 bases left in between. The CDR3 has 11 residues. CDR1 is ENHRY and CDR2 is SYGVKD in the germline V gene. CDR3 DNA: TGTGCCACAGGGGAGGATCGGACCCAGTACTTC. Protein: CATGEDRTQYF.

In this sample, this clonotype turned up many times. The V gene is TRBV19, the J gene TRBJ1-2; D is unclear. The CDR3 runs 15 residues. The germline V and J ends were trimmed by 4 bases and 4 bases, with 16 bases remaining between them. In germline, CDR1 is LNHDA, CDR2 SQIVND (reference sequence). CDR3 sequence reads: CASSTVGKSRYGYTF. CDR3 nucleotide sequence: TGTGCCAGTAGTACCGTAGGGAAGTCCCGCTATGGCTACACCTTC.

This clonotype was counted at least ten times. The CDR3 loop is CASSPSRTPYEQYF. The CDR3 DNA is TGTGCCAGCAGCCCCTCGCGAACTCCCTACGAGCAGTACTTC. The chain links TRBV9 to TRBJ2-7; D unresolved. The ends were cut back, 4 bases at V and 2 bases at J, with 13 bases in the middle. The CDR3 extends over 14 amino acids. In germline, CDR1 is SGDLS, CDR2 YYNGEE.

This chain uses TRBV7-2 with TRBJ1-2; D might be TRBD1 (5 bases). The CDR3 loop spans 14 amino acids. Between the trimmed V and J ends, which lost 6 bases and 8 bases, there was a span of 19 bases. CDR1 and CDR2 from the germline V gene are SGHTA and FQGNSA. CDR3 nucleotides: TGTGCCAGCAGTTCTACCCGGGACCTGGACGGCTACACCTTC. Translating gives CASSSTRDLDGYTF.

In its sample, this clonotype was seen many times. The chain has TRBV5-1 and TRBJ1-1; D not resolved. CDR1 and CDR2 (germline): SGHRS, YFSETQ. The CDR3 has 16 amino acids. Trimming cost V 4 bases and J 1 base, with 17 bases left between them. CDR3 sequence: CASSLGSRGPNTEAFF. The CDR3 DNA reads TGCGCCAGCAGCCTGGGATCCAGAGGGCCGAACACTGAAGCTTTCTTT.

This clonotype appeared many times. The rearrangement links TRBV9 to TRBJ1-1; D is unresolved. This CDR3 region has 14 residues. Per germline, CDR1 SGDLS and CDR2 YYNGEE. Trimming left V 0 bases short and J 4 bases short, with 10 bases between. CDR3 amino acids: CASSVVDSTTEAFF. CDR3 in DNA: TGTGCCAGCAGCGTAGTAGACTCTACCACTGAAGCTTTCTTT.

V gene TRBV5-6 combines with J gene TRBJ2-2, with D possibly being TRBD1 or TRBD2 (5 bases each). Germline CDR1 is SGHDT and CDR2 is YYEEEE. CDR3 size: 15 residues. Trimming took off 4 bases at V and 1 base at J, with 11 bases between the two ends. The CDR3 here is CASSPSGGNTGELFF. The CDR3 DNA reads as TGTGCCAGCAGCCCCTCTGGGGGGAACACCGGGGAGCTGTTTTTT.

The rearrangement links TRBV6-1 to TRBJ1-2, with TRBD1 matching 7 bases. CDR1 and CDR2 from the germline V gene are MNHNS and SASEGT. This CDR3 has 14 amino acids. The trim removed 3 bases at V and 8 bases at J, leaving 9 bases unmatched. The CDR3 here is CASSDSQGGRGYTF. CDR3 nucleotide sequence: TGTGCCAGCAGTGATAGTCAGGGGGGAAGGGGCTACACCTTC.

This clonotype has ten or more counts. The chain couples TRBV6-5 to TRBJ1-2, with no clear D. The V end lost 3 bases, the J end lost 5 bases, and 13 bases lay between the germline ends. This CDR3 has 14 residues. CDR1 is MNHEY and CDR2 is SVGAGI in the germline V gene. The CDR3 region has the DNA TGTGCCAGCAGTTATCAGCAGGAAGCTTATGGCTACACCTTC. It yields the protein CASSYQQEAYGYTF.

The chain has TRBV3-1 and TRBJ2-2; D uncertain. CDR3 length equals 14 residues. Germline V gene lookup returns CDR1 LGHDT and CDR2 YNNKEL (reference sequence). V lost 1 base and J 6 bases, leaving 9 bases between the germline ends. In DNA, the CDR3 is TGTGCCAGCAGCCAAGCCCCACCCGCCGGGGAGCTGTTTTTT. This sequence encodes CASSQAPPAGELFF.

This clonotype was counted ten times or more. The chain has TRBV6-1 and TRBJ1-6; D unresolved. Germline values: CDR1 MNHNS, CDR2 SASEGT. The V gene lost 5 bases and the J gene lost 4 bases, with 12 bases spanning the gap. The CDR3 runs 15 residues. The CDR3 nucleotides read TGTGCCAGCAGTCGAACCGACCCATATAATTCACCCCTCCACTTT. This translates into CASSRTDPYNSPLHF.

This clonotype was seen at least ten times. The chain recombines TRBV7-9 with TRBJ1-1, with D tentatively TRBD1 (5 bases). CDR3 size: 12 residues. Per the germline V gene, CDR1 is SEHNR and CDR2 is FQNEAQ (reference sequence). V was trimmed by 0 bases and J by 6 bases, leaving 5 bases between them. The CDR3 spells CASSLAGAEAFF. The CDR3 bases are TGTGCCAGCAGCTTAGCAGGGGCTGAAGCTTTCTTT.

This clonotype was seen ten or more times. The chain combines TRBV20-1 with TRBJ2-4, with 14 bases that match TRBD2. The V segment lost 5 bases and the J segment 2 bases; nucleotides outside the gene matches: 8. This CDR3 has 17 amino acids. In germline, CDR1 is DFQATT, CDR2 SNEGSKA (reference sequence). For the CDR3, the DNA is TGCAGTGCTCACGGGACTAGCGGGGGCAGGTCCAAAAACATTCAGTACTTC. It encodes CSAHGTSGGRSKNIQYF.

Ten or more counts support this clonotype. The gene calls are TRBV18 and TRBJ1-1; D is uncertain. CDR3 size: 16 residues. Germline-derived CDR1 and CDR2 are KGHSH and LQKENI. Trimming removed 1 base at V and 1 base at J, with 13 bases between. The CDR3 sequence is CASSPLGSQSNTEAFF. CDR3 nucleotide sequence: TGTGCCAGCTCACCACTAGGAAGCCAGTCGAACACTGAAGCTTTCTTT.

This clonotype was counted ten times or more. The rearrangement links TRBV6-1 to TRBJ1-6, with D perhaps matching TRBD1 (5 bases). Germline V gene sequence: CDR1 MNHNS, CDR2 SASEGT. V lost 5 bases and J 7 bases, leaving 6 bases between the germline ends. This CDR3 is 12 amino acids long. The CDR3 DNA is TGTGCCAGCAGTCGACAGAATTCACCCCTCCACTTT. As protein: CASSRQNSPLHF.

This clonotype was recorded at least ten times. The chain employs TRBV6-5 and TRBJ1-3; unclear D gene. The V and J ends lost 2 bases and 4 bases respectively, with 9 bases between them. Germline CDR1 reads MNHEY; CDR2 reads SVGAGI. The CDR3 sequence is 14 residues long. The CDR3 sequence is CASSYISGGNTIYF. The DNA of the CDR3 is TGTGCCAGCAGTTACATCTCTGGGGGAAACACCATATATTTT.